These 10 T cell receptor beta chains originate from one sample sequenced in a study of T cell responses to AZD1222 COVID-19 vaccine. Assay used: immunoSEQ multiplex PCR; TCRdb lists only in-frame clones, some missing. In the table there are tens of thousands of clones, around 84% of which are singletons. The sequenced sample was peripheral blood, obtained on day 0 of AZD1222 vaccination. The receptors come from an adult in good health.

Only one count was recorded for this clone. The chain combines TRBV5-1 with TRBJ2-1, with 7 bases matching TRBD2. The germline V gene has CDR1 SGHRS and CDR2 YFSETQ. V dropped 4 bases and J dropped 10; count of bases not matched to a gene: 8. The CDR3 runs 13 residues. For the CDR3, the DNA is TGCGCCAGCAGCCATAACGAGCGGGGAGAGCAGTTCTTC. Residues: CASSHNERGEQFF.

The V gene is TRBV12-5, the J gene TRBJ2-1, with a possible D match to TRBD2 (5 bases). Germline V gene data show CDR1 as LGHNT and CDR2 as FRNRAP. V was trimmed by 0 bases and J by 0 bases, leaving 12 bases between them. This CDR3 region has 17 residues. CDR3 loop: CASGLVLSAYSYNEQFF. CDR3 bases: TGTGCTAGTGGTTTGGTTCTTAGCGCCTACTCCTACAATGAGCAGTTCTTC.

The chain combines TRBV27 with TRBJ1-2, with TRBD1 as a possible D gene (6 bases). V dropped 6 bases and J dropped 3 bases, with 17 bases sitting between them. The CDR3 spans 15 residues. Germline CDR1 reads MNHEY; CDR2 reads SMNVEV (reference sequence). CDR3 sequence reads: CASSPRTSGDYGYTF. For the CDR3, the DNA is TGTGCCAGCAGCCCCCGGACTTCAGGGGACTATGGCTACACCTTC.

V gene TRBV9 combines with J gene TRBJ1-2, with no clear D. The CDR3 has 15 amino acids. Germline V CDR1 and CDR2: SGDLS, YYNGEE. The germline V and J ends were trimmed by 2 bases and 8 bases, with 19 bases remaining between them. CDR3 amino acids: CASSVSGSPSKGYTF. The CDR3 DNA is TGTGCCAGCAGCGTTTCAGGTTCCCCCTCAAAAGGCTACACCTTC.

The V and J genes are TRBV7-9 and TRBJ1-2; possible D gene TRBD1, 5 bases. Germline lookup yields CDR1 SEHNR and CDR2 FQNEAQ (reference sequence). V lost 6 bases and J lost 3, with 14 bases in between. The CDR3 totals 14 residues. The CDR3 is CASRESWGDYGYTF. The DNA of the CDR3 is TGTGCCAGCAGGGAGAGTTGGGGGGACTATGGCTACACCTTC.

This sequence joins TRBV7-3 and TRBJ2-1, with D hard to call. The CDR3 spans 16 residues. The V gene lost 1 base and the J gene lost 0 bases, with 10 bases spanning the gap. CDR1 SGHTA and CDR2 FQGTGA come from the germline V gene. Here the CDR3 reads CASSLNQRSSYNEQFF. The CDR3 coding sequence is TGTGCCAGCAGCTTAAATCAGCGAAGCTCCTACAATGAGCAGTTCTTC.

The V and J genes are TRBV24-1 and TRBJ2-2; tentative D call: TRBD2 (5 bases). Per germline, CDR1 KGHDR and CDR2 SFDVKD. This CDR3 spans 15 amino acids. Trimming cost V 4 bases and J 4 bases, with 12 bases left between them. CDR3 protein: CATSDNTRATGELFF. For the CDR3, the DNA is TGTGCCACCAGTGACAATACTAGAGCCACCGGGGAGCTGTTTTTT.

This chain uses TRBV7-9 with TRBJ1-1, with D tentatively TRBD1 (5 bases). CDR1 and CDR2 (germline): SEHNR, FQNEAQ (reference sequence). Trimming stripped 5 bases from V and 4 bases from J, with 14 bases between. This CDR3 contains 14 residues. This CDR3 reads CASSPTQGGTEAFF. CDR3 nucleotide sequence: TGTGCCAGCAGCCCGACGCAGGGTGGCACTGAAGCTTTCTTT.

This clone was seen a single time. The chain joins TRBV11-2 to TRBJ1-1, with 10 bases identical to TRBD1. V lost 5 bases to trimming and J lost 2 bases; unmatched junction nucleotides: 11. The CDR3 contains 17 residues. Germline values: CDR1 SGHAT, CDR2 FQNNGV. CDR3 region: CASSPGQGGYRNTEAFF. Written as DNA, the CDR3 is TGTGCCAGCAGCCCCGGACAGGGGGGTTATAGAAACACTGAAGCTTTCTTT.

The chain couples TRBV19 to TRBJ1-5, with 7 bases matching TRBD1. V trimming: 6 bases; J trimming: 1 base; junction bases outside the gene matches: 6. Germline-derived CDR1 and CDR2 are LNHDA and SQIVND (reference sequence). CDR3 length: 15 residues. The CDR3 DNA follows: TGTGCCAGTAGACCCCAACAGGGGAGCAATCAGCCCCAGCATTTT. As protein: CASRPQQGSNQPQHF.